This T cell receptor (beta chain) was identified during a study of radiotherapy plus CTLA-4 blockade in lung cancer (dated 2018 in TCRdb). Regarding the study in general: Objective responses occurred in roughly 19% of enrolled patients, and 30% to 40% achieved disease control.

Paper-wide results and their limitations: After treatment with radiotherapy and ipilimumab, TCR clones that originated in tumors expanded in peripheral blood. Increased serum interferon-beta after radiation, together with early dynamic changes in blood T cell clones, were reported to be the strongest predictors of response.

The library came from the immunoSEQ multiplex PCR assay. Here the immuneACCESS table is served through TCRdb, limited to in-frame sequences with V and J called. Missing clones are a known gap in these copies; in checked studies unresolved V genes cover under half, and the rest lacks a known reason. Across this sample there are tens of thousands of clones, with 77% seen only once. 4% of the sample lies in the top ten. CDR1 and CDR2, looked up from the germline V gene (reference sequence), are SEHNR and FQNEAQ. The CDR3 sequence holds 15 residues, the cysteine and phenylalanine included. Only the CDR3 DNA is retained, 45 bases long and in frame from the first base. V is clipped by 4 bases and J by 0 bases, and the sequence between their germline boundaries is 12 bases long. Remarks on this clone: There is no known antigen for this receptor. Per-base quality was not reported, and no clone a single base away is much larger than it.

In this study, focal radiation therapy paired with CTLA-4 blockade (ipilimumab) was tested in patients who had chemo-refractory metastatic non-small-cell lung cancer. This TCR was sampled from a human donor with non-small cell lung cancer who had a partial response to radiotherapy plus ipilimumab. The chain couples TRBV7-9 to TRBJ1-2; possibly the D gene is TRBD1, per 6 matching bases. The material was peripheral blood, obtained from a patient treated with radiotherapy plus ipilimumab. Here is the DNA: TGTGCCAGCAGCTCCCCTCAGGGGTCTAACTATGGCTACACCTTC. It translates to CASSSPQGSNYGYTF.